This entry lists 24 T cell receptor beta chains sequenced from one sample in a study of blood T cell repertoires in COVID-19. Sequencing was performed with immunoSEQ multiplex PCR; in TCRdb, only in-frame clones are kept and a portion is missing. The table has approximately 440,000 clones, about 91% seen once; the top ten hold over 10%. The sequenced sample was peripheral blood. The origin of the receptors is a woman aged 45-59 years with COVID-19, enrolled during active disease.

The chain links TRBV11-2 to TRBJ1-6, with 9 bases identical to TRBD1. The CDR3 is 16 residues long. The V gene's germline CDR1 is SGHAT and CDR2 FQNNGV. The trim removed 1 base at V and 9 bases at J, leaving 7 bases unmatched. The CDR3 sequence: CASSLGRTGAISPLHF. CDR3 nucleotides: TGTGCCAGCAGCTTAGGGCGGACAGGGGCTATTTCACCCCTCCACTTT.

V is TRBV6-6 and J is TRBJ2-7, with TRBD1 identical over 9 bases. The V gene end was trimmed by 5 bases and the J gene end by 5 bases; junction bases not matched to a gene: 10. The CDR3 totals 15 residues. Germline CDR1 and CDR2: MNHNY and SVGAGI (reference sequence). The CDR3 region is CASSLITGQGHEQYF. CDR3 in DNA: TGTGCCAGCAGTCTTATCACGGGACAGGGACACGAGCAGTACTTC.

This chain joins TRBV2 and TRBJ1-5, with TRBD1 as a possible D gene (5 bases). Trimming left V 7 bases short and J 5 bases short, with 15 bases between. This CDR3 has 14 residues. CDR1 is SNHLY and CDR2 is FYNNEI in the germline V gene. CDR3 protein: CASTWQGQDQPQHF. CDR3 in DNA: TGTGCCAGCACATGGCAGGGCCAAGATCAGCCCCAGCATTTT.

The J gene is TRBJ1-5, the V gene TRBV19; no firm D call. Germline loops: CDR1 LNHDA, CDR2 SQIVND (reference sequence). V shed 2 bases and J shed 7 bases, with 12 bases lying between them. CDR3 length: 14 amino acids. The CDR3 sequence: CASSILEGGQPQHF. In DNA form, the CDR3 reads TGTGCCAGTAGTATATTGGAGGGCGGGCAGCCCCAGCATTTT.

The CDR3 spells CASSLSSGYYNEQFF. CDR3 DNA sequence: TGTGCCAGCAGCCTCTCCAGCGGATACTACAATGAGCAGTTCTTC. The chain carries TRBV7-9 and TRBJ2-1; a weak D match, TRBD2 (5 bases). CDR1 and CDR2 (germline): SEHNR, FQNEAQ (reference sequence). The CDR3 has 15 residues. V lost 5 bases to trimming and J lost 3 bases, with 14 bases between them.

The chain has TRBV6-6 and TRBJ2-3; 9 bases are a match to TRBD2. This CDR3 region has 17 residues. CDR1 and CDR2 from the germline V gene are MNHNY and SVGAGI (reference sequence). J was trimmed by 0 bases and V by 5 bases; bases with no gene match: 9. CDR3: CASSPNPAGGSTDTQYF. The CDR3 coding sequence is TGTGCCAGCAGTCCTAATCCTGCGGGGGGGAGCACAGATACGCAGTATTTT.

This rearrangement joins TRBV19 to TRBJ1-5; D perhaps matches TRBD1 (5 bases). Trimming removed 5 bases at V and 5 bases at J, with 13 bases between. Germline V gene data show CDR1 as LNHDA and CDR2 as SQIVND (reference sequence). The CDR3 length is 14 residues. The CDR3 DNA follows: TGTGCCAGTAGTCCCTCTAGGGGTGATCAGCCCCAGCATTTT. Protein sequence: CASSPSRGDQPQHF.

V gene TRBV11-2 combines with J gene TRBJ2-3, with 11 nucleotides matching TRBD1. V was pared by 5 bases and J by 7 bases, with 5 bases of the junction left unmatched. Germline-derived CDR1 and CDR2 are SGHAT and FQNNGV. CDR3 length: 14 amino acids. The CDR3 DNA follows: TGTGCCAGCAGCCCCCGGGACAGGGGGAATACGCAGTATTTT. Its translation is CASSPRDRGNTQYF.

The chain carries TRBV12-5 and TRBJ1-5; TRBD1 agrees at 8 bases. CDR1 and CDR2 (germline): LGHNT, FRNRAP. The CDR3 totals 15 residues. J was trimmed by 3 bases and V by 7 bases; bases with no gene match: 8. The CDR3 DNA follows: TGTGCTAGTGCCGCAAGGACAGGGAACAATCAGCCCCAGCATTTT. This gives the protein CASAARTGNNQPQHF.

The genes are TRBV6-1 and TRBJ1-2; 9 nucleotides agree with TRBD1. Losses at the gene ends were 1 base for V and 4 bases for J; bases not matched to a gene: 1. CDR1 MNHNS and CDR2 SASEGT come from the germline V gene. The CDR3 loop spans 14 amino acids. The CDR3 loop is CASSEGTGVYGYTF. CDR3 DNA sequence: TGTGCCAGCAGTGAAGGGACAGGGGTCTATGGCTACACCTTC.

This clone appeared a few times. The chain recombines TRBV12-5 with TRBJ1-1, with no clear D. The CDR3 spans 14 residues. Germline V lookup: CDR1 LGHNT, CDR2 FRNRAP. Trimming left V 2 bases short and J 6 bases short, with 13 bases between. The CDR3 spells CASGLPLAGAEAFF. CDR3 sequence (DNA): TGTGCTAGTGGTTTGCCCCTGGCGGGCGCTGAAGCTTTCTTT.

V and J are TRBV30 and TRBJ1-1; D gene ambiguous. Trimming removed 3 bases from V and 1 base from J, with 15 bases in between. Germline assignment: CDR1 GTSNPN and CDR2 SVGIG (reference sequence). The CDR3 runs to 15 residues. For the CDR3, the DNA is TGTGCCTGGAGGGGAGGGCCCCTTTCGAACACTGAAGCTTTCTTT. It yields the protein CAWRGGPLSNTEAFF. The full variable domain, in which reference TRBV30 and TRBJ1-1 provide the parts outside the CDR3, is SQTIHQWPATLVQPVGSPLSLECTVEGTSNPNLYWYRQAAGRGLQLLFYSVGIGQISSEVPQNLSASRPQDRQFILSSKKLLLSDSGFYLCAWRGGPLSNTEAFFGQGTRLTVV.

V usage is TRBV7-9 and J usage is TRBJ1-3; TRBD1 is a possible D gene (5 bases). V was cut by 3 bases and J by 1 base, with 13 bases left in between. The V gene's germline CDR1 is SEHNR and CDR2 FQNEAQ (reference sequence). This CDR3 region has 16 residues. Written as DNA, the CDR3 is TGTGCCAGCAGCTTCTACCCGGGGACTTCTGGAAACACCATATATTTT. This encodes CASSFYPGTSGNTIYF.

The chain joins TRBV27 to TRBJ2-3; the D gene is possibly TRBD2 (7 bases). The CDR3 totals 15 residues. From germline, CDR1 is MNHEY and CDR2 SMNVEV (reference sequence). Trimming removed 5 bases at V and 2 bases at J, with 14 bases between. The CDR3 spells CASSGGGENTDTQYF. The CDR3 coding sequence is TGTGCCAGCAGTGGAGGGGGGGAAAACACAGATACGCAGTATTTT.

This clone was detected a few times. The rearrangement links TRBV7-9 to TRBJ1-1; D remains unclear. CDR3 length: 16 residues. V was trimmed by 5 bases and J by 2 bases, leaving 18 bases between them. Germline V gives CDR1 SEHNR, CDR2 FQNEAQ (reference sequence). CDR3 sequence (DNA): TGTGCCAGCAGCCCCCTGGCGGCAGATGTTAACACTGAAGCTTTCTTT. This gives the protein CASSPLAADVNTEAFF.

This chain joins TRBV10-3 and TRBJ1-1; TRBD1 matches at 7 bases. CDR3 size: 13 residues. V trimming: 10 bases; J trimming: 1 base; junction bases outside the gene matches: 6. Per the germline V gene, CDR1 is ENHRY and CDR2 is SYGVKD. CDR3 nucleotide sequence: TGTGCCAGCTCCGGGACAGCGAACACTGAAGCTTTCTTT. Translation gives CASSGTANTEAFF.

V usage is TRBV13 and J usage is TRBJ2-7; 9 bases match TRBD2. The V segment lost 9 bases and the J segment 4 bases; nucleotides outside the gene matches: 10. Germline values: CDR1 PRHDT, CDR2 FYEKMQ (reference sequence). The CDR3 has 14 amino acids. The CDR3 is CASRAGLAKYEQYF. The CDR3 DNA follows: TGTGCCAGTAGAGCCGGACTAGCGAAATACGAGCAGTACTTC.

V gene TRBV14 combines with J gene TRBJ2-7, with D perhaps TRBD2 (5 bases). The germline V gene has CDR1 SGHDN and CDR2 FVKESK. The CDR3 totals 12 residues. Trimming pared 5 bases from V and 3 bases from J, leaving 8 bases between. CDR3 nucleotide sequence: TGTGCCAGCAGCGCGGGTTTCTACGAGCAGTACTTC. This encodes CASSAGFYEQYF.

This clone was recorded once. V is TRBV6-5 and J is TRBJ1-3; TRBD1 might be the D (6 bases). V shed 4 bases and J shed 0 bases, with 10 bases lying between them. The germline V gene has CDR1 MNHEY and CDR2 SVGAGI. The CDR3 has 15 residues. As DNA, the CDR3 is TGTGCCAGCAGTTCAATGACAGGCTCTGGAAACACCATATATTTT. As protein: CASSSMTGSGNTIYF.

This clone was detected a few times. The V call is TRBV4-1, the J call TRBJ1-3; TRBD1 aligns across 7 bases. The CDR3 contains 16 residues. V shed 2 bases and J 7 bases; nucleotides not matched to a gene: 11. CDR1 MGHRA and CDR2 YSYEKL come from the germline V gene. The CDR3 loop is CASSQPTGESRNTIYF. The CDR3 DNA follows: TGCGCCAGCAGCCAACCCACAGGGGAGAGCAGGAACACCATATATTTT.

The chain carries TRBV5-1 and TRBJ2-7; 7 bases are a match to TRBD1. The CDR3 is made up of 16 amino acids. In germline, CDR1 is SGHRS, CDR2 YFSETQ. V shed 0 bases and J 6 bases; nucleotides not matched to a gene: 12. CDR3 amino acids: CASSLDGRTGYGEQYF. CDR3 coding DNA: TGCGCCAGCAGCTTGGATGGTAGGACAGGTTACGGCGAGCAGTACTTC. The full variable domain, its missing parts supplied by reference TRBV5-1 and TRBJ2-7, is KAGVTQTPRYLIKTRGQQVTLSCSPISGHRSVSWYQQTPGQGLQFLFEYFSETQRNKGNFPGRFSGRQFSNSRSEMNVSTLELGDSALYLCASSLDGRTGYGEQYFGPGTRLTVT.

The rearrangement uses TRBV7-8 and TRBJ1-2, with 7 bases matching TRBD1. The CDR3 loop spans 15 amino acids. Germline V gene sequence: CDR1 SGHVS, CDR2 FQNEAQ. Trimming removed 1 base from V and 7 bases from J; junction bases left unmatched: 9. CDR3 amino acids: CASSLGGRGEFGYTF. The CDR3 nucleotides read TGTGCCAGCAGCTTAGGAGGCAGGGGGGAATTTGGCTACACCTTC. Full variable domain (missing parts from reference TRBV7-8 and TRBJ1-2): GAGVSQSPRYKVAKRGQDVALRCDPISGHVSLFWYQQALGQGPEFLTYFQNEAQLDKSGLPSDRFFAERPEGSVSTLKIQRTQQEDSAVYLCASSLGGRGEFGYTFGSGTRLTVV.

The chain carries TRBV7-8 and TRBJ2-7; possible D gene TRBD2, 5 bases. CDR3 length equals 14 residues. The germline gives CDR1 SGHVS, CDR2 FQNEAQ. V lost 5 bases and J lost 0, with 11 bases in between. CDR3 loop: CASSLEALSYEQYF. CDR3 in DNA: TGTGCCAGCAGCCTGGAGGCCCTCTCCTACGAGCAGTACTTC.

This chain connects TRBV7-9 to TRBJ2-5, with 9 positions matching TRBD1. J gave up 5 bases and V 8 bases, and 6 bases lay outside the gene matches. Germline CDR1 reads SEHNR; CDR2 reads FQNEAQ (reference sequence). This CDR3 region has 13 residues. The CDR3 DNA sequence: TGTGCCAGCGGACAGGGGAGGGCCGAGACCCAGTACTTC. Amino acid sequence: CASGQGRAETQYF.